The text below deals with one TCR beta chain. Its specificity is not known. Clones were sequenced by immunoSEQ multiplex PCR, and TCRdb holds only the in-frame ones, with some missing. The repertoire has approximately 76,000 clones, over 75% of them found once; the top ten carry 0.35% to 0.5%. The data originate from a study of graft-versus-host responses after intestinal transplantation. For the study at large: Each patient got anti-thymocyte globulin induction, then tacrolimus and steroids for two to four years. Overall study results and limits: Circulating GvH clone levels at their peak were associated with HvG declines (early post-transplant).

Germline assignment: CDR1 SEHNR and CDR2 FQNEAQ (reference sequence). This CDR3 region has 16 residues. V was trimmed by 1 base and J by 2 bases, leaving 12 bases between them. This receptor was taken from a human donor who was the organ donor for an intestinal transplant. The material sequenced was unstimulated CD4+ T cells sorted from spleen or lymph node cells, taken before transplant. V is TRBV7-9 and J is TRBJ2-1; D not certain. As DNA, the CDR3 is TGTGCCAGCAGCTTAGGTCCCGGGTCCCCCTACAATGAGCAGTTCTTC. Its protein is CASSLGPGSPYNEQFF.